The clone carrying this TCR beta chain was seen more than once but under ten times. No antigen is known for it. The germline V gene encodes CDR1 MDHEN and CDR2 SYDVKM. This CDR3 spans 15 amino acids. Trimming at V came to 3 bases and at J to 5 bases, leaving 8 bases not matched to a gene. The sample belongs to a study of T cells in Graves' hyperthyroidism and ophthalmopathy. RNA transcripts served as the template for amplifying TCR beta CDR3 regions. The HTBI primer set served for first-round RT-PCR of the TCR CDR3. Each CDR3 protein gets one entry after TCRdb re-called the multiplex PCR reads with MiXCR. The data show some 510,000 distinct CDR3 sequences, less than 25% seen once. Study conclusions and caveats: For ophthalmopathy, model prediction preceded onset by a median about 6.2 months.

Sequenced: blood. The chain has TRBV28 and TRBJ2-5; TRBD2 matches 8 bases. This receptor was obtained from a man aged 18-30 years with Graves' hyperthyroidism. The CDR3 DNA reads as TGTGCCAGCAGTTTCACTAGCGGTCGGTGGGAGACCCAGTACTTC. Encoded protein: CASSFTSGRWETQYF.